This T cell receptor beta chain was documented in a study of blood T cells in healthy people across ages. Turning to the study itself: Template switching recovered approximately one barcoded beta molecule for every two T cells.

Primed by a sample-barcoded 5' primer and a J-beta primer mix, a second PCR proceeded for 7 to 11 cycles. Each cDNA molecule received a tag from a template-switch adaptor that had 12 random nucleotides. TCRdb reprocessed the 5' RACE reads with MiXCR, giving one entry per CDR3 protein. Counted here are 850,000 to 950,000 distinct CDR3 sequences, around 26% occurring once; the ten biggest clones make up about 18%. This CDR3 is built from 14 residues. V was pared by 1 base and J by 4 bases, with 10 bases between. Looked up from germline, CDR1 is MDHEN and CDR2 is SYDVKM. Each donor had roughly 10 milliliters of peripheral blood drawn. This clonotype was observed a few times. Its specificity is not known. Notes on the study in general: The recorded TCR beta diversity per million T cells decreased in a roughly linear manner with age.

V is TRBV28 and J is TRBJ1-1; no clear D gene. The sequenced sample was blood. This clonotype was obtained from a woman older than 75 in good health. In nucleotides, the CDR3 is TGTGCCAGCAGTTTATTCGGGGTAATCACTGAAGCTTTCTTT. Translating gives CASSLFGVITEAFF.